Below, 18 T cell receptor beta chains from the same sample are listed, as sequenced in a study of shared T cell receptors in the human thymus. This table comes from immunoSEQ multiplex PCR, and its TCRdb copy is limited to in-frame clones, with some not included. The sample consists of under 700,000 clones, about 84% of them appearing once. Another study also made use of these data, one on human thymus T cells.

Sequencing input: thymocytes. The receptor set was obtained from a boy under two years old with a congenital heart defect.

This chain joins TRBV7-2 and TRBJ1-6, with D possibly matching TRBD1 (5 bases). Trimming stripped 4 bases from V and 5 bases from J, with 12 bases between. Per the germline V gene, CDR1 is SGHTA and CDR2 is FQGNSA. The CDR3 contains 15 residues. CDR3 sequence reads: CASSWVGLNNSPLHF. In nucleotides, the CDR3 is TGTGCCAGCAGCTGGGTGGGGCTGAATAATTCACCCCTCCACTTT.

The J gene is TRBJ2-3, the V gene TRBV9; 12 bases are a match to TRBD2. This CDR3 is built from 17 residues. Germline V gene lookup returns CDR1 SGDLS and CDR2 YYNGEE. Trimming at V came to 4 bases and at J to 0 bases, leaving 6 bases not matched to a gene. For the CDR3, the DNA is TGTGCCAGCAGCCCCCGGACTAGCGGGGTCAGCACAGATACGCAGTATTTT. It encodes CASSPRTSGVSTDTQYF. The full variable domain, in which reference TRBV9 and TRBJ2-3 provide the parts outside the CDR3, is DSGVTQTPKHLITATGQRVTLRCSPRSGDLSVYWYQQSLDQGLQFLIQYYNGEERAKGNILERFSAQQFPDLHSELNLSSLELGDSALYFCASSPRTSGVSTDTQYFGPGTRLTVL.

This chain connects TRBV27 to TRBJ2-7, with TRBD1 matching over 8 bases. CDR3 length: 13 amino acids. With 4 bases clipped from V and 7 bases from J, the junction kept 6 bases outside the gene matches. The germline V gene encodes CDR1 MNHEY and CDR2 SMNVEV (reference sequence). This chain's CDR3 is CASSSRQGREQYF. The CDR3 DNA sequence: TGTGCCAGCAGTTCCCGACAGGGGAGGGAGCAGTACTTC.

The chain links TRBV18 to TRBJ2-2; 7 bases line up with TRBD1. J gave up 3 bases and V 3 bases, and 1 base lay outside the gene matches. Germline V gene sequence: CDR1 KGHSH, CDR2 LQKENI. The CDR3 has 14 residues. The CDR3 DNA reads as TGTGCCAGCTCACCGACAGGGTACACCGGGGAGCTGTTTTTT. Amino acids: CASSPTGYTGELFF.

The chain has TRBV21-1 and TRBJ2-7; the D segment call TRBD1 is taken from the table without a DNA check. TRBV21-1 is a listed pseudogene. The CDR3 has 16 amino acids. The CDR3 protein is CASSKGRTGGYYEQYF. In DNA form, the CDR3 reads TGTGCCAGCAGCAAGGGGAGGACAGGGGGCTACTACGAGCAGTACTTC.

A few counts support this clone. The J gene is TRBJ1-1, the V gene TRBV6-5; possible D gene TRBD1, 6 bases. Germline CDR1 reads MNHEY; CDR2 reads SVGAGI. V gave up 2 bases and J gave up 3 bases, with 13 bases separating them. The CDR3 loop spans 15 amino acids. The CDR3 DNA reads TGTGCCAGCAGTTACACGCGGGGGCTGGACACTGAAGCTTTCTTT. As protein: CASSYTRGLDTEAFF.

The V gene is TRBV15, the J gene TRBJ2-7; 7 positions agree with TRBD1. V lost 5 bases to trimming and J lost 0 bases; unmatched junction nucleotides: 7. Looked up from germline, CDR1 is LNHNV and CDR2 is YYDKDF (reference sequence). This CDR3 contains 15 residues. CDR3 sequence: CATSQVGQSSYEQYF. CDR3 in DNA: TGTGCCACCAGCCAAGTGGGACAGAGCTCCTACGAGCAGTACTTC.

The J gene is TRBJ2-1, the V gene TRBV5-1; tentatively, D is TRBD1 (6 bases). The CDR3 runs 13 residues. V lost 5 bases, J lost 7 bases, and 13 bases lay in between. The V gene's germline CDR1 is SGHRS and CDR2 YFSETQ. As DNA, the CDR3 is TGCGCCAGCAGAGGGAGAGGACAGAATGAGCAGTTCTTC. Its translation is CASRGRGQNEQFF.

The chain joins TRBV19 to TRBJ2-5; tentatively, D is TRBD2 (5 bases). Gene TRBJ2-7 matches the end of the DNA better, so the J call may be wrong. CDR3 length equals 13 residues. Germline V gene data show CDR1 as LNHDA and CDR2 as SQIVND (reference sequence). DNA of the CDR3: TGTGCCAGTAGTTCCCCCGGGGACTACGAGCAGTACTTC. This gives the protein CASSSPGDYEQYF.

DNA of the CDR3: TGTGCCAGCAGCTTAACCCCCGGGACAGGGATGACAGATACGCAGTATTTT. Its translation is CASSLTPGTGMTDTQYF. The rearrangement links TRBV7-9 to TRBJ2-3; 9 bases align to TRBD1. The CDR3 runs to 17 residues. J gave up 3 bases and V 2 bases, and 9 bases lay outside the gene matches. In germline, CDR1 is SEHNR, CDR2 FQNEAQ (reference sequence).

The chain uses TRBV4-1 and TRBJ1-5, with a possible D match to TRBD1 (6 bases). The CDR3 is made up of 15 amino acids. CDR1 MGHRA and CDR2 YSYEKL come from the germline V gene. Deletions cut 4 bases from V and 7 bases from J, with 17 bases between. The CDR3: CASSRNRGAGQPQHF. The CDR3 nucleotides are TGCGCCAGCAGCCGGAACCGGGGGGCTGGGCAGCCCCAGCATTTT.

The rearrangement uses TRBV7-3 and TRBJ2-2; 9 bases match TRBD2. The germline V gene has CDR1 SGHTA and CDR2 FQGTGA. Losses at the gene ends were 2 bases for V and 5 bases for J; bases not matched to a gene: 6. The CDR3 extends over 16 amino acids. In nucleotides, the CDR3 is TGTGCCAGCAGCTTAGGGCGGGAGGGAGAAACCGGGGAGCTGTTTTTT. Encoded protein: CASSLGREGETGELFF.

The chain has TRBV11-3 and TRBJ2-7; the match to TRBD2 covers 7 bases. Trimming removed 1 base from V and 4 bases from J; junction bases left unmatched: 16. The CDR3 length is 18 residues. Germline CDR1 reads SGHNT; CDR2 reads YENEEA. CDR3 bases: TGTGCCAGCAGCTTAGGAGTGGGAGGGGCCCCTGGTAGATACGAGCAGTACTTC. It encodes CASSLGVGGAPGRYEQYF.

V gene TRBV11-2 combines with J gene TRBJ2-2, with D tentatively TRBD1 (6 bases). The germline CDR1 and CDR2 sequences are SGHAT and FQNNGV. V lost 1 base to trimming and J lost 7 bases, with 10 bases between them. The CDR3 loop spans 14 amino acids. The CDR3 region is CASSLAQGDGELFF. In DNA, the CDR3 is TGTGCCAGCAGCTTAGCACAGGGAGACGGGGAGCTGTTTTTT.

The rearrangement uses TRBV9 and TRBJ2-1; D is unclear. Trimming cost V 3 bases and J 8 bases, with 9 bases left between them. This CDR3 has 12 amino acids. CDR1 SGDLS and CDR2 YYNGEE come from the germline V gene. This CDR3 is CASSAAGDEQFF. The CDR3 DNA is TGTGCCAGCAGCGCCGCCGGAGATGAGCAGTTCTTC.

The chain carries TRBV5-1 and TRBJ2-1; TRBD1 is a possible D gene (6 bases). The CDR3 consists of 18 residues. Germline loops: CDR1 SGHRS, CDR2 YFSETQ. The V end was cut by 1 base, the J end by 2 bases, with 19 bases between. The CDR3 here is CASSLRPSRGKTYNEQFF. The CDR3 region has the DNA TGCGCCAGCAGCTTGAGGCCTAGCAGGGGAAAAACCTACAATGAGCAGTTCTTC.

The V and J genes are TRBV25-1 and TRBJ1-2; 10 nucleotides line up with TRBD1. The junction had 15 bases not matched to a gene; V was cut back by 6 bases and J by 2 bases. CDR3 length equals 18 residues. Germline V gene sequence: CDR1 MGHDK, CDR2 SYGVNS. In DNA, the CDR3 is TGTGCCAGCAGCCGCGACAGGGGACAGGGGAAAGAGAACTATGGCTACACCTTC. It encodes CASSRDRGQGKENYGYTF.

The chain is built from TRBV6-1 and TRBJ2-7; 9 bases are shared with TRBD2. This CDR3 has 16 amino acids. The junction had 9 bases not matched to a gene; V was cut back by 2 bases and J by 4 bases. The germline gives CDR1 MNHNS, CDR2 SASEGT. CDR3 nucleotide sequence: TGTGCCAGCAGTGAATGGAGTAGCGGGGGTATATACGAGCAGTACTTC. Protein sequence: CASSEWSSGGIYEQYF.